This T cell receptor beta chain was captured by sequencing in a study of cytomegalovirus exposure and HLA in healthy donors. Study conclusions and caveats: DRB1 showed the most TCR associations and HLA-C the fewest in a later analysis, as rates varied by HLA locus.

For this clone: Its specificity is not known.

Germline CDR1 reads SGHTA; CDR2 reads FQGTGA. The CDR3 runs 21 residues. V trimming: 0 bases; J trimming: 1 base; junction bases outside the gene matches: 14. Researchers ran the PCR with 60 Vbeta and 13 Jbeta primers. TCRdb's table, derived via immunoSEQ multiplex PCR, lists solely in-frame clones and lacks some. Altogether 85,000 to 100,000 clones are present, under 65% being singletons, with the ten largest covering approximately 3%. V gene TRBV7-3 combines with J gene TRBJ2-6, with 8 bases that match TRBD1. Sequenced: PBMCs. This sequence was found in a man aged 60 to 75 in good health and CMV-seronegative. The CDR3 loop is CASSLTWGFTGGSSGANVLTF. In DNA, the CDR3 is TGTGCCAGCAGCTTAACGTGGGGTTTTACAGGGGGATCTTCTGGGGCCAACGTCCTGACTTTC.